A selection of T cell receptor beta chains follows, all from one sample in a study of vaccination effects on CD4 cells after COVID-19. The antigens of these receptors remain unknown. The repertoire was sequenced with immunoSEQ multiplex PCR; TCRdb's copy has only in-frame clones and lacks some. The profile covers tens of thousands of clones, with approximately 79% appearing a single time and around 2.7% taken by the ten largest. The sample consisted of CD4+ T cells from PBMCs cultured with HCoV-NL63 spike peptides, taken before COVID-19 vaccination. The receptors here all came from a human donor who received a COVID-19 vaccine. Each CDR3 is given with its conserved first and last residue. A D gene is named only where the DNA matches it firmly. Not every row has a clone size; where given, it reads once, few, many or a size class.

CDR3nt	CDR3aa	v_gene	j_gene	d_gene	abundance
TGTGCCAGCAGTTTCGGGAATCAGCCCCAGCATTTT	CASSFGNQPQHF	TRBV12-3/TRBV12-4	TRBJ1-5	.	.
TGTGCCAGCAGCCACCTACAAGAGACCCAGTACTTC	CASSHLQETQYF	TRBV3-1/TRBV3-2	TRBJ2-5	.	.
TGTGCCAGCAGCCACGGGGTTGGGAGGGGGCGGGCAGATACGCAGTATTTT	CASSHGVGRGRADTQYF	TRBV3-1/TRBV3-2	TRBJ2-3	.	.
TGCGCCAGCAGCCAAGGGGTTTCAGGGCGTATGGATTGGCAGCCCCAGCATTTT	CASSQGVSGRMDWQPQHF	TRBV4-1	TRBJ1-5	.	.
TGTGCCCAAACCCCGAGGGACAGGTACAATGAGCAGTTCTTC	CAQTPRDRYNEQFF	TRBV2	TRBJ2-1	TRBD1	.
TGTGCCAGCAGCTTAAGCTGGAGGGATACGCAGTATTTT	CASSLSWRDTQYF	TRBV7-3	TRBJ2-3	.	.
TGTGCCAGCAGTGACACTGGGAGGGAGGGCACAGATACGCAGTATTTT	CASSDTGREGTDTQYF	TRBV6-1	TRBJ2-3	TRBD2	.
TGTGCCAGCAGCTTAGATCGGGGGACGACAGGGCTTAGGTTT	CASSLDRGTTGLRF	TRBV11-2	TRBJ1-6	TRBD1	.
TGTGCCAGTCTAGCGAGGGGTATCGGGCCTGGCTACACCTTC	CASLARGIGPGYTF	TRBV28	TRBJ1-2	.	.
TGTGCCAGCAGCCTAGCGGACTACAGTGAGCAGTTCTTC	CASSLADYSEQFF	TRBV11-2	TRBJ2-1	TRBD2	.
TGTGCCAGCAGCTTGGATTTAAGAGCGGTGAACACTGAAGCTTTCTTT	CASSLDLRAVNTEAFF	TRBV5-8	TRBJ1-1	.	.
TGTGCCAGCAGTTACTCGAGGGTACAGCCCCAGCATTTT	CASSYSRVQPQHF	TRBV6-5	TRBJ1-5	.	.
TGTGCCAGCAGCGTAGGGTCGACAGGGGGGAGTAATGAGCAGTTCTTC	CASSVGSTGGSNEQFF	TRBV9	TRBJ2-1	TRBD1	.
TGTGCCAGCAGCCCAGGGCTAGCTAATGAAAAACTGTTTTTT	CASSPGLANEKLFF	TRBV5-5	TRBJ1-4	.	.
TGCGCCAGCAGCTCCACCGGACGGGGAGGGCTAACTAATGAAAAACTGTTTTTT	CASSSTGRGGLTNEKLFF	TRBV5-1	TRBJ1-4	.	once
TGTGCCATTAGAGGTCCGGGGGCCAACGTCCTGACTTTC	CAIRGPGANVLTF	TRBV19	TRBJ2-6	.	.
TGTGCCAGCAGCCTCGGTGTAGGTGTCGTCACCGGGGAGCTGTTTTTT	CASSLGVGVVTGELFF	TRBV11-2	TRBJ2-2	.	few
TGTGCCAGCAGTTACGGCAACACTGAAGCTTTCTTT	CASSYGNTEAFF	TRBV12-3/TRBV12-4	TRBJ1-1	.	few
TGTGCCAGCAGCGGCGGGGGGGGCGATACGCAGTATTTT	CASSGGGGDTQYF	TRBV7-3	TRBJ2-3	TRBD2	.
TGTGCCAGCAGCTGGACAGGGGAAGAGACCCAGTACTTC	CASSWTGEETQYF	TRBV7-3	TRBJ2-5	TRBD1	.
TGTGCCAGCAGTGACAGGGTTGGCTACACCTTC	CASSDRVGYTF	TRBV6-1	TRBJ1-2	.	.
TGTGCCAGCATTAACCAAGGTTTCGTGAAGGAAAAACTGTTTTTT	CASINQGFVKEKLFF	TRBV28	TRBJ1-4	.	.
TGTGCCAGCAGTTTGGGTCAGGGAACATATAATTCACCCCTCCACTTT	CASSLGQGTYNSPLHF	TRBV28	TRBJ1-6	.	few
TGTGCCAGTAGTATCGGGTTCGGAGCAGGGGGCGGTTTGAAAGACTACAATGAGCAGTTCTTC	CASSIGFGAGGGLKDYNEQFF	TRBV19	TRBJ2-1	TRBD1	.
TGTGCCAGCAGCCAATTCCCGGGACAGAATTCACCCCTCCACTTT	CASSQFPGQNSPLHF	TRBV3-1/TRBV3-2	TRBJ1-6	TRBD1	few
TGCGCCAGCAGCTTGAGGGGGGAAGGAACCCAAGAGACCCAGTACTTC	CASSLRGEGTQETQYF	TRBV5-1	TRBJ2-5	.	.
TGTGCCAGCAGTTTCCCCGGGACAGGGGGCTTTTCACCCCTCCACTTT	CASSFPGTGGFSPLHF	TRBV28	TRBJ1-6	TRBD1	.